This TCR beta chain is drawn from a study of cytomegalovirus exposure and HLA in healthy donors. Nominally healthy donors were sampled, though unrecorded immune exposures were likely. The sample holds a few counts of this clone. Antigen: not known. The identical CDR3 is also encoded by other nucleotide sequences in the sample. General study points: Among the sequence variants, a highly shared cluster was likely an artifact of sequencing. The presence/absence work took it that sequencing depth was about the same across donors. Later analysis identified several of the most significant clusters that appeared linked to common viral pathogens.

The PCR ran on 60 Vbeta and 13 Jbeta primers. Assay: immunoSEQ multiplex PCR; the TCRdb copy retains only in-frame clones and omits some. The data show roughly 160,000 clones, roughly 85% seen once. What was sequenced was PBMCs. This clonotype was sampled from a man aged 25-40 years in good health and CMV-seropositive.

CDR3 in DNA: TGTGCCAGCAGCCTATGGACAGGGGGAGAGACCCAGTACTTC. It is translated as CASSLWTGGETQYF. This rearrangement joins TRBV11-1 to TRBJ2-5, with TRBD1 identical over 10 bases. The ends lost 5 bases at V and 4 bases at J; junction bases unmatched: 4. Germline CDR1 SGHAT, CDR2 FQDESV (reference sequence). CDR3 length equals 14 residues. The full variable domain, its missing parts supplied by reference TRBV11-1 and TRBJ2-5, is EAEVAQSPRYKITEKSQAVAFWCDPISGHATLYWYRQILGQGPELLVQFQDESVVDDSQLPKDRFSAERLKGVDSTLKIQPAELGDSAMYLCASSLWTGGETQYFGPGTRLLVL.